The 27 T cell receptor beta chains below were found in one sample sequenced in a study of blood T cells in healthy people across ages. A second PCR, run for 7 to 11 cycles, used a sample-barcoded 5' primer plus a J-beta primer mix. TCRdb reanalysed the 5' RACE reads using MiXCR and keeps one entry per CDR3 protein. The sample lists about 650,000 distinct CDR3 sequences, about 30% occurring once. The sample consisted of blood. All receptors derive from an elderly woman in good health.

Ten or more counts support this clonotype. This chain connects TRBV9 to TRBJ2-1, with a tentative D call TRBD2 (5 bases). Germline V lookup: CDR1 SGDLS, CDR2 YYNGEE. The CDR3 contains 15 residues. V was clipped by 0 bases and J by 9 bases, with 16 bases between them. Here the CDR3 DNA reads TGTGCCAGCAGCGTAGGTCCAGGTGGAGGCGGTGAGCAGTTCTTC. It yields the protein CASSVGPGGGGEQFF.

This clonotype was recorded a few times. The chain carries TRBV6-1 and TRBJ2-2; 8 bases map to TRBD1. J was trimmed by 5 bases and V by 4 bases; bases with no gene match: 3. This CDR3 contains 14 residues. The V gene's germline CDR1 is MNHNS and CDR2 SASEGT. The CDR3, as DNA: TGTGCCAGCAGTGCGGACAGGGTGACCGGGGAGCTGTTTTTT. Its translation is CASSADRVTGELFF.

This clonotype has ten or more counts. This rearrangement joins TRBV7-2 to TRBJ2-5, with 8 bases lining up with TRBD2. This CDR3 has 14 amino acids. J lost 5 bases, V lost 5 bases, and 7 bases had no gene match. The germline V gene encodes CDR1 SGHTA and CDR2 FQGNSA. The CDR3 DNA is TGTGCCAGCAGCCCCGCCCCTAGCGGGGAGACCCAGTACTTC. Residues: CASSPAPSGETQYF. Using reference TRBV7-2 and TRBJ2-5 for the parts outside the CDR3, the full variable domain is GAGVSQSPSNKVTEKGKDVELRCDPISGHTALYWYRQSLGQGLEFLIYFQGNSAPDKSGLPSDRFSAERTGGSVSTLTIQRTQQEDSAVYLCASSPAPSGETQYFGPGTRLLVL.

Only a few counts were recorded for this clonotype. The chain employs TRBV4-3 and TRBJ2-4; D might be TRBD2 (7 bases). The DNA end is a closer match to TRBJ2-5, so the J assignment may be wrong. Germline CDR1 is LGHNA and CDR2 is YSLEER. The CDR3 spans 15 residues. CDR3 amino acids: CASSRSAGAGETQYF. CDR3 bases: TGCGCCAGCAGCCGAAGTGCGGGGGCCGGAGAGACCCAGTACTTC.

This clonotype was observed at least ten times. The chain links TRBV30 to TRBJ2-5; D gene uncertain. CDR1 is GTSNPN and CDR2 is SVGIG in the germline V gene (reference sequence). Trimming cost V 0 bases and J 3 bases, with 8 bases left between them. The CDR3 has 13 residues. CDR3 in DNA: TGTGCCTGGAGTGTAAGGCCGGAAGAGACCCAGTACTTC. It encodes CAWSVRPEETQYF. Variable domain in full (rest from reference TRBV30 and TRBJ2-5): SQTIHQWPATLVQPVGSPLSLECTVEGTSNPNLYWYRQAAGRGLQLLFYSVGIGQISSEVPQNLSASRPQDRQFILSSKKLLLSDSGFYLCAWSVRPEETQYFGPGTRLLVL.

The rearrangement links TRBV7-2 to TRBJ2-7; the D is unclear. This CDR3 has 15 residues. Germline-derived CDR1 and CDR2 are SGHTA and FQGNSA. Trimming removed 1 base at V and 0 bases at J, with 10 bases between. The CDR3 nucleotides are TGTGCCAGCAGCTTAGGTACTGCGCTCTCCTACGAGCAGTACTTC. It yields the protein CASSLGTALSYEQYF.

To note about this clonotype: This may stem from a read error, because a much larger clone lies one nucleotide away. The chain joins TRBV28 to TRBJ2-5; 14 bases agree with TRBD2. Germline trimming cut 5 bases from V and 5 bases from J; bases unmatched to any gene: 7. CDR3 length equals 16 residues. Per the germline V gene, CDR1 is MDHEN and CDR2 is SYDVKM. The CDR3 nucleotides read TGTGCCAGCAGTCCTCTCGGGACTAGCGGGGGTGAGACCCAGTACTTC. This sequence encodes CASSPLGTSGGETQYF.

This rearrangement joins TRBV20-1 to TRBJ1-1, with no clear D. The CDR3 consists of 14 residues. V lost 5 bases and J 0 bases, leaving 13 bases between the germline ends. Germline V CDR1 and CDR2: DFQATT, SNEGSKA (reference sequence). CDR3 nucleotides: TGCAGTGCTCACCCTCGAAGAGTGAACACTGAAGCTTTCTTT. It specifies CSAHPRRVNTEAFF.

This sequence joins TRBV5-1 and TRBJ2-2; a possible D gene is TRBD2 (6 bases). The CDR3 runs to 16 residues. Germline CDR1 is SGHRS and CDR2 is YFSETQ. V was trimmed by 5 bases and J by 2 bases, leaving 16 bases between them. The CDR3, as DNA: TGCGCCAGCAGGCCAGGGATGGGGGGAAACACCGGGGAGCTGTTTTTT. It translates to CASRPGMGGNTGELFF.

The CDR3: CASSLSQSICNEQYF. CDR3 nucleotide sequence: TGCGCCAGCAGCTTGTCCCAGTCGATTTGCAATGAGCAGTACTTC. V gene TRBV5-1 combines with J gene TRBJ2-4; D gene ambiguous. Per germline, CDR1 SGHRS and CDR2 YFSETQ. V was pared by 1 base and J by 13 bases, with 21 bases between. The CDR3 is 15 amino acids. The complete variable domain, with remaining parts taken from reference TRBV5-1 and TRBJ2-4, reads KAGVTQTPRYLIKTRGQQVTLSCSPISGHRSVSWYQQTPGQGLQFLFEYFSETQRNKGNFPGRFSGRQFSNSRSEMNVSTLELGDSALYLCASSLSQSICNEQYFGAGTRLSVL.

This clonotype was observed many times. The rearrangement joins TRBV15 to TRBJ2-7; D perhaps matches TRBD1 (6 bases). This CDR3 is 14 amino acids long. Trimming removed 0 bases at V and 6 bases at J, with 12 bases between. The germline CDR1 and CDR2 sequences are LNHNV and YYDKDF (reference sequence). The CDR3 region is CATSRDLQGLEQYF. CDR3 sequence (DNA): TGTGCCACCAGCAGAGATCTGCAGGGGCTCGAGCAGTACTTC.

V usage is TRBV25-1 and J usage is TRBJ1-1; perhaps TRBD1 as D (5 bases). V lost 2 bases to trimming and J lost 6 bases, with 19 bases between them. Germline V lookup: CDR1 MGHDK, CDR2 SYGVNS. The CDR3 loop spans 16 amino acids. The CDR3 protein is CASSETRGDSAPEAFF. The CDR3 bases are TGTGCCAGCAGTGAAACAAGGGGAGATAGTGCTCCTGAAGCTTTCTTT.

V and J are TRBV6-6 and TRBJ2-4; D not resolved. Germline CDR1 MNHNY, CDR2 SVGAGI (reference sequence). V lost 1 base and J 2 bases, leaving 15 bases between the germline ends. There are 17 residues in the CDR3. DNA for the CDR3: TGTGCCAGCAGTTACTTTGCCTACACGGTAACCAAAAACATTCAGTACTTC. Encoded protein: CASSYFAYTVTKNIQYF.

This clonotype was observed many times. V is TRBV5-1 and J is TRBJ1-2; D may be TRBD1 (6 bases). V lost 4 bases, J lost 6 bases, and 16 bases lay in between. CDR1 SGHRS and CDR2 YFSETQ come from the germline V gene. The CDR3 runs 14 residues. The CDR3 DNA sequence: TGCGCCAGCAGCCTGGGGCTTCAGGGGCATGGCTACACCTTC. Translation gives CASSLGLQGHGYTF.

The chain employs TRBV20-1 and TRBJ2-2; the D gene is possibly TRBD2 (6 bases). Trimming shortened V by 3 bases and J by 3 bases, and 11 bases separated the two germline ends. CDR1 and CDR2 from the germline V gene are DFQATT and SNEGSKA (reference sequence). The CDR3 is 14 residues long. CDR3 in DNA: TGCAGTGCTAGGTCCCCTAGCGACACCGGGGAGCTGTTTTTT. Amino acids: CSARSPSDTGELFF.

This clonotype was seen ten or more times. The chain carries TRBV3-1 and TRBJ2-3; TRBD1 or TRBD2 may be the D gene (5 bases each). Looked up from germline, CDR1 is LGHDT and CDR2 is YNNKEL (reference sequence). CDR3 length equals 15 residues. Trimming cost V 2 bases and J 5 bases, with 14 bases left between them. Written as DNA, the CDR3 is TGTGCCAGCAGCCAAAGGTTGGGACGTTTAGATACGCAGTATTTT. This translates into CASSQRLGRLDTQYF.

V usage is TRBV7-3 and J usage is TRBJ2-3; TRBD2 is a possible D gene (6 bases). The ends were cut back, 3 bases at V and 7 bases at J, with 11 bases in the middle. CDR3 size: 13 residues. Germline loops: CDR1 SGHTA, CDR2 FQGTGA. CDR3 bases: TGTGCCAGCAGCTTCGGGGACTTGAATACGCAGTATTTT. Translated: CASSFGDLNTQYF.

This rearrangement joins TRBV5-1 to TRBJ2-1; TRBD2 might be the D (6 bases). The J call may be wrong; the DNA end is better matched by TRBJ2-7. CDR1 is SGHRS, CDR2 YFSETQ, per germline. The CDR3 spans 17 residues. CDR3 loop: CASSLSLGGALYNEQYF. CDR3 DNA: TGCGCCAGCAGCCTTTCCTTAGGAGGGGCCTTATACAATGAGCAGTACTTC.

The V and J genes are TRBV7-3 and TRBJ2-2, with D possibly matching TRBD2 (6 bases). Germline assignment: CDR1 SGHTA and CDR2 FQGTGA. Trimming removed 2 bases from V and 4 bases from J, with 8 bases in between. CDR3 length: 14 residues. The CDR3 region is CASSLAGPTGELFF. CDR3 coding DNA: TGTGCCAGCAGCTTAGCGGGACCCACCGGGGAGCTGTTTTTT.

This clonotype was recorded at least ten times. CDR3 sequence reads: CATNSGWGEAFF. CDR3 sequence (DNA): TGTGCCACCAACTCAGGCTGGGGGGAAGCTTTCTTT. The chain links TRBV24-1 to TRBJ1-1; D might be TRBD1 (5 bases). In germline, CDR1 is KGHDR, CDR2 SFDVKD. The CDR3 sequence is 12 residues long. The V and J ends lost 8 bases and 8 bases respectively, with 14 bases between them.

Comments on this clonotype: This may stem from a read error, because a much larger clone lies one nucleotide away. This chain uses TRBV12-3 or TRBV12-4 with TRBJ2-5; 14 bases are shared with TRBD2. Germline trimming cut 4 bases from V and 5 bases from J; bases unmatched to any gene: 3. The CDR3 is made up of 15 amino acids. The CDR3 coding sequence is TGTGCCAGCAGTTGGGGGACTAGCGGGGGTGAGACCCAGTACTTC. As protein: CASSWGTSGGETQYF.

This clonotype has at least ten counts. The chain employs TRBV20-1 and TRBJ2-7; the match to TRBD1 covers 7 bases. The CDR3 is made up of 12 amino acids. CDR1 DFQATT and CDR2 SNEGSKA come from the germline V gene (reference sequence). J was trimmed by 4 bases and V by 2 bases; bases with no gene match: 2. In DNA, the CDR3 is TGCAGTGCTAGAATGACAGGGTACGAGCAGTACTTC. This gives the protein CSARMTGYEQYF.

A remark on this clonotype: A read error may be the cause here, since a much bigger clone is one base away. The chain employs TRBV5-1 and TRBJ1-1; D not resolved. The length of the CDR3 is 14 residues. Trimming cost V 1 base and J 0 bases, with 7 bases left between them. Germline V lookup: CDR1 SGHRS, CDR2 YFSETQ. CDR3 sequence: CASSLISLNTEAFF. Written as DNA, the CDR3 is TGCGCCAGCAGCTTGATCTCCTTGAACACTGAAGCTTTCTTT.

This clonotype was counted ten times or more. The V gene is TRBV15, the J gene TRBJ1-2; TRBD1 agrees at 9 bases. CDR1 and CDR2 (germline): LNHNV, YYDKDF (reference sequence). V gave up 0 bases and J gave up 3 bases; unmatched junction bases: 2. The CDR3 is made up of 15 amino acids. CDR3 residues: CATSRDRTGDYGYTF. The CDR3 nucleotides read TGTGCCACCAGCAGAGATCGGACAGGGGACTATGGCTACACCTTC.

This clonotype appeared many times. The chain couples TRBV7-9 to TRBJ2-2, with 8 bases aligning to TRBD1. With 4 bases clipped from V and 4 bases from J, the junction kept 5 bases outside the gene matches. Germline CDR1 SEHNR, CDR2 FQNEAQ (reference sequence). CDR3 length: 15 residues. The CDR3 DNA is TGTGCCAGCAGCTCCGGACAGGGTGGCACCGGGGAGCTGTTTTTT. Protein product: CASSSGQGGTGELFF.

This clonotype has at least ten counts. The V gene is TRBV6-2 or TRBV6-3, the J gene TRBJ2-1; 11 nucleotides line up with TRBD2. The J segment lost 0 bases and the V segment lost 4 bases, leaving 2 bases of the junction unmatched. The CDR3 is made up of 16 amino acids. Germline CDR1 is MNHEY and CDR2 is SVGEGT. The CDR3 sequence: CASSFTSGSSYNEQFF. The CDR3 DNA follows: TGTGCCAGCAGTTTCACTAGCGGGAGCTCCTACAATGAGCAGTTCTTC.

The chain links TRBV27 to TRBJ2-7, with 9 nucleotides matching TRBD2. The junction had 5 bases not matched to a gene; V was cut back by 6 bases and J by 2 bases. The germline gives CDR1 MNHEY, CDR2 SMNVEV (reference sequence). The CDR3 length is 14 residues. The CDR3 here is CASRGSGGTYEQYF. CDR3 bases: TGTGCCAGCAGGGGTAGCGGGGGAACCTACGAGCAGTACTTC.